The rows below give T cell receptor beta chains drawn from one sample of a study of shared T cell receptors in the human thymus. Repertoires were generated with immunoSEQ multiplex PCR, while TCRdb's copy carries only in-frame clones and drops some. Of 600,000 to 900,000 clones detected, 70% to 90% appear once; the ten largest clones hold about 0.011%. These data also formed part of another study, on human thymus T cells.

Sequences were obtained from thymocytes. The receptors stem from a girl less than two years old with a congenital heart defect. Both conserved end residues are part of each CDR3. The D gene is left open where the match is weak. Expanded clones are given a class, and other clones once, few, many or no size at all.

J: TRBJ1-1
D: NA
V: TRBV5-1
size: once
CDR3: CASSFVEGEGNTEAFF
DNA: TGCGCCAGCAGCTTCGTCGAGGGGGAGGGTAACACTGAAGCTTTCTTT

J: TRBJ1-1
D: NA
V: TRBV7-4
size: NA
CDR3: CASSLALRLGSMNTEAFF
DNA: TGTGCCAGCAGCTTAGCGCTAAGGCTGGGCAGTATGAACACTGAAGCTTTCTTT

J: TRBJ2-7
D: TRBD1
V: TRBV6-6
size: NA
CDR3: CASTISWGQGSNEQYF
DNA: TGTGCCAGCACTATATCATGGGGACAGGGAAGTAACGAGCAGTACTTC

J: TRBJ1-1
D: TRBD1
V: TRBV28
size: NA
CDR3: CASRYIQGGDTEAFF
DNA: TGTGCCAGCAGGTATATACAGGGGGGGGACACTGAAGCTTTCTTT

J: TRBJ1-2
D: TRBD1
V: TRBV9
size: NA
CDR3: CASSVDTGDRGPYGYTF
DNA: TGTGCCAGCAGCGTAGATACCGGGGACAGGGGGCCCTATGGCTACACCTTC

J: TRBJ1-6
D: NA
V: TRBV6-1
size: NA
CDR3: CASSETIRVVNSPLHF
DNA: TGTGCCAGCAGCGAAACGATCCGGGTCGTAAATTCACCCCTCCACTTT

J: TRBJ2-7
D: TRBD1
V: TRBV2
size: NA
CDR3: CASSEGQGKPPYF
DNA: TGTGCCAGCAGTGAAGGACAGGGCAAACCCCCGTACTTC

J: TRBJ2-2
D: NA
V: TRBV14
size: NA
CDR3: CASSPAGPGELFF
DNA: TGTGCCAGCAGCCCCGCGGGGCCCGGGGAGCTGTTTTTT

J: TRBJ1-3
D: NA
V: TRBV4-1
size: few
CDR3: CASSHEGSGNTIYF
DNA: TGCGCCAGCAGCCATGAGGGATCTGGAAACACCATATATTTT

J: TRBJ1-1
D: NA
V: TRBV27
size: NA
CDR3: CASKRAGAEAFF
DNA: TGTGCCAGCAAGCGGGCGGGGGCTGAAGCTTTCTTT

J: TRBJ1-2
D: NA
V: TRBV7-9
size: NA
CDR3: CASSLDRGTNYGYTF
DNA: TGTGCCAGCAGCCTAGACCGGGGGACCAACTATGGCTACACCTTC

J: TRBJ2-7
D: TRBD1
V: TRBV10-2
size: NA
CDR3: CASIIPGQGYEQYF
DNA: TGCGCCAGCATCATACCGGGACAGGGTTACGAGCAGTACTTC

J: TRBJ1-2
D: NA
V: TRBV5-6
size: NA
CDR3: CASSLGCSGRVDYGYTF
DNA: TGTGCCAGCAGCTTGGGGTGTTCAGGCAGGGTAGACTATGGCTACACCTTC

J: TRBJ2-3
D: TRBD1
V: TRBV9
size: NA
CDR3: CASSPRDRDRSSTDTQYF
DNA: TGTGCCAGCAGCCCCCGGGACAGAGATCGTTCTAGCACAGATACGCAGTATTTT

J: TRBJ1-6
D: NA
V: TRBV7-6
size: NA
CDR3: CASSLQTPGHKPSYNSPLHF
DNA: TGTGCCAGCAGCCTTCAGACGCCGGGACACAAACCCTCCTATAATTCACCCCTCCACTTT

J: TRBJ1-1
D: NA
V: TRBV2
size: NA
CDR3: CASTPSLNTEAFF
DNA: TGTGCCAGCACTCCGTCTTTGAACACTGAAGCTTTCTTT

J: TRBJ1-1
D: NA
V: TRBV7-8
size: NA
CDR3: CASSLSGDEAFF
DNA: TGTGCCAGCAGCTTATCAGGGGATGAAGCTTTCTTT

J: TRBJ1-4
D: NA
V: TRBV29-1
size: NA
CDR3: CSVGQQLNEKLFF
DNA: TGCAGCGTTGGTCAACAGCTTAATGAAAAACTGTTTTTT

J: TRBJ1-1
D: TRBD1
V: TRBV25-1
size: once
CDR3: CASSDSSGQGFVFF
DNA: TGTGCCAGCAGTGATTCCTCGGGACAGGGGTTCGTTTTCTTT

J: TRBJ1-5
D: NA
V: TRBV5-1
size: NA
CDR3: CASSLVFRTADSNQPQHF
DNA: TGCGCCAGCAGCTTGGTTTTCCGGACAGCCGATAGCAATCAGCCCCAGCATTTT

J: TRBJ1-6
D: NA
V: TRBV7-2
size: few
CDR3: CASSLQGGNSPLHF
DNA: TGTGCCAGCAGCTTACAAGGAGGGAATTCACCCCTCCACTTT

J: TRBJ1-2
D: TRBD1
V: TRBV7-2
size: NA
CDR3: CASSLFGQVYGYTF
DNA: TGTGCCAGCAGCTTATTCGGACAGGTCTATGGCTACACCTTC

J: TRBJ1-2
D: NA
V: TRBV5-6
size: once
CDR3: CASSLVAGNYGYTF
DNA: TGTGCCAGCAGCTTGGTGGCAGGGAACTATGGCTACACCTTC

J: TRBJ1-1
D: TRBD1
V: TRBV4-2
size: NA
CDR3: CASSPRLDRANTEAFF
DNA: TGTGCCAGCAGCCCCCGACTGGACAGGGCGAACACTGAAGCTTTCTTT

J: TRBJ2-1
D: NA
V: TRBV7-2
size: NA
CDR3: CASSLGGNQPTGQFF
DNA: TGTGCCAGCAGCTTAGGAGGCAACCAACCAACCGGGCAGTTCTTC

J: TRBJ1-2
D: NA
V: TRBV7-2
size: NA
CDR3: CASSSIPVWEGYTF
DNA: TGTGCCAGCAGCTCGATACCAGTTTGGGAGGGCTACACCTTC

J: TRBJ1-1
D: TRBD1
V: TRBV5-1
size: NA
CDR3: CASSSYPTDRGDTEAFF
DNA: TGCGCCAGCAGCTCCTACCCCACGGACAGGGGAGACACTGAAGCTTTCTTT

J: TRBJ1-1
D: TRBD1
V: TRBV2
size: NA
CDR3: CASRPVPGQGRPMNTEAFF
DNA: TGTGCCAGCAGACCCGTCCCGGGACAGGGGAGACCAATGAACACTGAAGCTTTCTTT

J: TRBJ2-7
D: NA
V: TRBV7-4
size: NA
CDR3: CASSFRKSTGEQYF
DNA: TGTGCCAGCAGCTTCCGGAAGAGTACAGGGGAGCAGTACTTC

J: TRBJ2-7
D: NA
V: TRBV2
size: NA
CDR3: CASRPTDSSYEQYF
DNA: TGTGCCAGCAGACCGACGGACAGTTCCTACGAGCAGTACTTC

J: TRBJ1-6
D: TRBD1
V: TRBV18
size: few
CDR3: CASSHKGADSPLHF
DNA: TGTGCCAGCTCTCACAAGGGGGCGGATTCACCCCTCCACTTT

J: TRBJ2-7
D: NA
V: TRBV4-3
size: NA
CDR3: CASSQDQGGLQYF
DNA: TGCGCCAGCAGCCAAGATCAGGGAGGACTGCAGTACTTC

J: TRBJ1-2
D: NA
V: TRBV4-1
size: NA
CDR3: CASSQRRTVYGYTF
DNA: TGCGCCAGCAGCCAAAGACGGACAGTCTATGGCTACACCTTC

J: TRBJ1-2
D: NA
V: TRBV5-6
size: NA
CDR3: CASSLGTDYYGYTF
DNA: TGTGCCAGCAGCTTGGGGACAGATTACTATGGCTACACCTTC

J: TRBJ1-2
D: TRBD1
V: TRBV18
size: NA
CDR3: CASSPEDRRTYGYTF
DNA: TGTGCCAGCTCACCAGAGGACAGGAGAACCTATGGCTACACCTTC

J: TRBJ2-3
D: NA
V: TRBV4-1
size: NA
CDR3: CASSQDRGPYTDTQYF
DNA: TGCGCCAGCAGCCAAGATAGGGGTCCCTACACAGATACGCAGTATTTT

J: TRBJ2-6
D: NA
V: TRBV11-2
size: NA
CDR3: CASRIPGLLSSGANVLTF
DNA: TGTGCCAGCAGGATCCCGGGACTCCTATCATCCGGGGCCAACGTCCTGACTTTC

J: TRBJ2-7
D: NA
V: TRBV6-1
size: NA
CDR3: CASSDLPAGYEQYF
DNA: TGTGCCAGCAGTGATCTTCCGGCGGGGTACGAGCAGTACTTC

J: TRBJ1-5
D: NA
V: TRBV7-6
size: NA
CDR3: CASSPGGQRSNQPQHF
DNA: TGTGCCAGCAGCCCAGGCGGACAGCGGAGCAATCAGCCCCAGCATTTT

J: TRBJ2-1
D: NA
V: TRBV2
size: once
CDR3: CASRAPSNEQFF
DNA: TGTGCCAGCAGGGCTCCTAGTAATGAGCAGTTCTTC

J: TRBJ2-7
D: TRBD1
V: TRBV27
size: NA
CDR3: CASSPGQGADEQYF
DNA: TGTGCCAGCAGCCCCGGACAGGGGGCCGACGAGCAGTACTTC

J: TRBJ1-6
D: NA
V: TRBV14
size: NA
CDR3: CASSQDPFEGGLNSPLHF
DNA: TGTGCCAGCAGCCAAGACCCCTTCGAGGGCGGTCTCAATTCACCCCTCCACTTT

J: TRBJ2-5
D: NA
V: TRBV11-2
size: NA
CDR3: CASSLVGGGRQETQYF
DNA: TGTGCCAGCAGCTTAGTCGGCGGGGGCCGACAAGAGACCCAGTACTTC

J: TRBJ2-7
D: TRBD2
V: TRBV5-4
size: NA
CDR3: CASSLTPRSGGAYEQYF
DNA: TGTGCCAGCAGCTTAACGCCCAGAAGCGGGGGAGCCTACGAGCAGTACTTC

J: TRBJ2-3
D: TRBD2
V: TRBV9
size: NA
CDR3: CASSVGLAGGLGTDTQYF
DNA: TGTGCCAGCAGCGTAGGGCTAGCGGGGGGGCTAGGCACAGATACGCAGTATTTT

J: TRBJ1-1
D: TRBD1
V: TRBV7-6
size: NA
CDR3: CASSSRTGGTEAFF
DNA: TGTGCCAGCAGCTCAAGGACAGGGGGGACTGAAGCTTTCTTT

J: TRBJ1-1
D: NA
V: TRBV6-4
size: NA
CDR3: CASSDLGGTEAFF
DNA: TGTGCCAGCAGTGACTTAGGGGGCACTGAAGCTTTCTTT

J: TRBJ2-3
D: TRBD1
V: TRBV29-1
size: NA
CDR3: CSVEQTGVTDTQYF
DNA: TGCAGCGTTGAACAGACAGGGGTGACAGATACGCAGTATTTT

J: TRBJ2-7
D: TRBD2
V: TRBV6-6
size: NA
CDR3: CASSPYRLAGYYEQYF
DNA: TGTGCCAGCAGCCCCTATAGACTAGCGGGGTACTACGAGCAGTACTTC

J: TRBJ1-4
D: NA
V: TRBV7-2
size: NA
CDR3: CASSPTTGLDTTNEKLFF
DNA: TGTGCCAGCAGCCCCACCACAGGTCTAGATACAACTAATGAAAAACTGTTTTTT

J: TRBJ2-2
D: TRBD1
V: TRBV5-6
size: NA
CDR3: CASSSGTGPRDTGELFF
DNA: TGTGCCAGCAGCTCCGGGACAGGTCCTCGAGACACCGGGGAGCTGTTTTTT

J: TRBJ1-5
D: NA
V: TRBV7-6
size: NA
CDR3: CASSLSAGQPQHF
DNA: TGTGCCAGCAGCCTGTCCGCAGGTCAGCCCCAGCATTTT

J: TRBJ1-2
D: NA
V: TRBV4-1
size: NA
CDR3: CASSQGRSGGPNYGYTF
DNA: TGCGCCAGCAGCCAAGGGAGATCGGGGGGCCCCAACTATGGCTACACCTTC

J: TRBJ1-1
D: TRBD1
V: TRBV19
size: NA
CDR3: CASRMTGANTEAFF
DNA: TGTGCCAGTAGGATGACAGGGGCCAACACTGAAGCTTTCTTT

J: TRBJ2-7
D: TRBD1
V: TRBV7-8
size: NA
CDR3: CASSFPGRDRKTSYEQYF
DNA: TGTGCCAGCAGCTTTCCGGGGCGGGACAGGAAAACTTCCTACGAGCAGTACTTC

J: TRBJ1-5
D: NA
V: TRBV7-9
size: NA
CDR3: CASSLGNHQPQHF
DNA: TGTGCCAGCAGCTTAGGTAATCATCAGCCCCAGCATTTT

J: TRBJ1-2
D: TRBD1
V: TRBV7-6
size: once
CDR3: CASSLVGQGDKLSGPYGYTF
DNA: TGTGCCAGCAGCTTAGTCGGACAGGGCGATAAACTATCAGGACCCTATGGCTACACCTTC

J: TRBJ1-3
D: NA
V: TRBV4-3
size: once
CDR3: CASSQELDSEDYGNTIYF
DNA: TGCGCCAGCAGCCAAGAACTGGACTCTGAAGACTATGGAAACACCATATATTTT